This TCR beta chain is drawn from a study of identical twins. The V gene's germline CDR1 is SNHLY and CDR2 FYNNEI. Trimming left V 5 bases short and J 6 bases short, with 11 bases between. This CDR3 contains 13 residues. TCRdb recomputed calls from the 5' RACE reads with MiXCR, one row per CDR3 protein. The sample has a few hundred thousand distinct CDR3 sequences, 20% to 30% seen once. This same sample was also taken into another study, of T cells expressing NK-cell markers.

The specimen sequenced was CD4+ T cells sorted from blood. The rearrangement links TRBV2 to TRBJ2-1, with D hard to call. The origin of this receptor is a woman aged 18-30 years in good health. DNA for the CDR3: TGTGCCAGCAGTTTCGGGCTTGTCAATGAGCAGTTCTTC. This codes for CASSFGLVNEQFF.